This T cell receptor beta chain derives from a study of blood T cell repertoires in COVID-19 (TCRdb year 2020). For the study in its entirety: Samples from collaborators originated in the United States, Italy and Spain and spanned both the acute and convalescent phases of COVID-19. The prospective study material was composed of cDNA or gDNA derived from T cells, B-cell-depleted T cells, or PBMCs. The repertoires were released in a freely available public database meant as a resource for research on the immune response to SARS-CoV-2. Where available, HLA class I and class II types were obtained from metadata supplied by the sample provider rather than from assay-based typing. The samples were drawn from the first 160 participants of the ongoing ImmuneRACE study and from 1,254 subjects provided by 6 global collaborators. A de-identified subject ID, COVID-19 status, age in years and sex were almost always included in the sample metadata. Deeply sampled blood TCRbeta repertoires from subjects exposed to, actively infected with, or recovered from COVID-19 were included in the dataset.

Each collaborating institution followed its own protocols to collect whole blood in K2EDTA tubes. For TCRbeta analysis, collaborator samples were shipped as frozen whole blood, as isolated PBMCs, or as DNA extracted from either sample type. Study-level results and caveats: The quantity of clinical and demographic metadata differed by source and by participant and was supplied without curation.

TCRbeta CDR3 regions were amplified from genomic DNA by means of the immunoSEQ Assay, a bias-controlled multiplex PCR. The paper's data handling went like this. Within the assay, amplification of reference gene primers was used to estimate how many nucleated cells each sample contained. To quantify the absolute abundance of each unique TCRbeta CDR3 rearrangement, sequence reads were collapsed and filtered. For each sample, productive Simpson clonality was calculated as the square root of Simpson's diversity index across productive rearrangements. TCRdb re-hosts the immuneACCESS table, in-frame sequences only. Its copies lack some clones; in the studies checked, an unresolved V gene accounts for under half of them, and the cause for the rest is not known. That table supplies the V and J calls and clone size; D and trimming were determined from the DNA. The sample records roughly 50,000 clones, roughly nine tenths of which are singletons. The ten largest make up about a sixth of the sample.

Remarks on this clone: Which antigen it targets is not known. Base qualities were left out, and no much larger clone turns up one base away.

Via the germline V gene (reference sequence), CDR1 is SEHNR and CDR2 FQNEAQ. Compared with germline, V lacks 5 bases and J lacks 6 bases; bases without a gene match: 9. The CDR3 sequence holds 15 residues, the cysteine and phenylalanine included. The DNA shown is the 45-base CDR3, in frame from base 1. Sequencing used peripheral blood. The chain couples TRBV7-9 to TRBJ2-1; a stretch of 8 junction bases matches TRBD2. The TCR sequence derives from a human donor with active COVID-19. The donor label of this sample is uncertain. The sequenced DNA is TGTGCCAGCAGCAGCCCAGCGGGGGTGTTCAATGAGCAGTTCTTC. Its protein product is CASSSPAGVFNEQFF.